A single sample gave rise to the 22 T cell receptor beta chains below, sequenced in a study of shared clonotypes between healthy human individuals. Only in-frame clones appear in the TCRdb table, and some are missing; sequencing was by immunoSEQ multiplex PCR. Found here are more than 2,000,000 clones, approximately 93% of them singletons; the top ten hold about 0.41%. Sequencing used naive CD4+ T cells from PBMCs. Sample subset: CD45RA+ positively selected. These receptor sequences come from a man between 18 and 35 years old in good health. Some clones in this sample may be carry-over from other donors' samples.

This sequence joins TRBV13 and TRBJ2-1; possibly TRBD2 for D (6 bases). Trimming took off 3 bases at V and 4 bases at J, with 13 bases between the two ends. Germline-derived CDR1 and CDR2 are PRHDT and FYEKMQ (reference sequence). This CDR3 is 15 amino acids long. The DNA of the CDR3 is TGTGCCAGCAGCTTTTTCGGGACTGGGTACAATGAGCAGTTCTTC. It encodes CASSFFGTGYNEQFF.

The gene calls are TRBV4-2 and TRBJ2-7, with 9 bases aligning to TRBD1. The CDR3 runs 14 residues. V gave up 4 bases and J gave up 6 bases; unmatched junction bases: 7. Germline V lookup: CDR1 LGHNA, CDR2 YNFKEQ. CDR3 nucleotide sequence: TGTGCCAGCAGCCGTCCGGGACAGGGCTCCGAGCAGTACTTC. Residues: CASSRPGQGSEQYF.

This clone appeared once. The sample holds other DNA sequences that translate to the same CDR3. The rearrangement uses TRBV18 and TRBJ1-1, with a weak D call TRBD1 (5 bases). Per germline, CDR1 KGHSH and CDR2 LQKENI. The ends were cut back, 3 bases at V and 1 base at J, with 9 bases in the middle. The CDR3 runs 14 residues. The CDR3: CASSPGPANTEAFF. The CDR3 region has the DNA TGTGCCAGCTCACCGGGACCCGCGAACACTGAAGCTTTCTTT.

About this clone: Other nucleotide sequences from this sample produce the same CDR3. The gene calls are TRBV5-1 and TRBJ2-5; no clear D. The CDR3 covers 13 residues. Germline values: CDR1 SGHRS, CDR2 YFSETQ. The V gene lost 0 bases and the J gene lost 5 bases, with 8 bases spanning the gap. The CDR3 bases are TGCGCCAGCAGCTTGGAGGGTGGGGAGACCCAGTACTTC. Translated, it gives CASSLEGGETQYF.

The chain has TRBV30 and TRBJ2-5; tentatively, D is TRBD2 (5 bases). Germline CDR1 reads GTSNPN; CDR2 reads SVGIG (reference sequence). The CDR3 has 11 residues. V was cut by 3 bases and J by 4 bases, with 6 bases left in between. Here the CDR3 reads CAWRRAETQYF. CDR3 coding DNA: TGTGCCTGGAGGAGGGCAGAGACCCAGTACTTC.

V and J are TRBV11-2 and TRBJ1-2; possible D gene TRBD1, 5 bases. Trimming stripped 7 bases from V and 4 bases from J, with 19 bases between. CDR1 is SGHAT and CDR2 is FQNNGV in the germline V gene. The CDR3 consists of 15 residues. The CDR3 region is CASTAPEGRSYGYTF. Here the CDR3 DNA reads TGTGCCAGCACCGCACCCGAGGGGCGTAGCTATGGCTACACCTTC.

The V gene is TRBV9, the J gene TRBJ2-5; possible D gene TRBD2, 6 bases. CDR3 length: 17 amino acids. V was trimmed by 0 bases and J by 5 bases, leaving 20 bases between them. The germline V gene encodes CDR1 SGDLS and CDR2 YYNGEE. The CDR3 nucleotides are TGTGCCAGCAGCGTAGGGTGGGGCGAGGTGGGGACTGAGACCCAGTACTTC. Translating it yields CASSVGWGEVGTETQYF.

The rearrangement joins TRBV28 to TRBJ2-7; 8 bases are shared with TRBD1. The trim removed 3 bases at V and 6 bases at J, leaving 10 bases unmatched. Germline V gene data show CDR1 as MDHEN and CDR2 as SYDVKM. The CDR3 is 15 residues long. For the CDR3, the DNA is TGTGCCAGCAGTTTTAAACGGGACAGGTCGGCCGAGCAGTACTTC. It is translated as CASSFKRDRSAEQYF.

The genes are TRBV2 and TRBJ1-2; 12 bases line up with TRBD1. V trimming: 0 bases; J trimming: 9 bases; junction bases outside the gene matches: 5. The CDR3 contains 15 residues. Germline V lookup: CDR1 SNHLY, CDR2 FYNNEI. The CDR3 here is CASSEAGQGAGSYTF. DNA of the CDR3: TGTGCCAGCAGTGAAGCGGGACAGGGGGCGGGAAGCTACACCTTC.

This rearrangement joins TRBV29-1 to TRBJ2-7; D remains unclear. CDR1 SQVTM and CDR2 ANQGSEA come from the germline V gene. The CDR3 loop spans 14 amino acids. V lost 4 bases to trimming and J lost 0 bases, with 13 bases between them. The CDR3 is CSVVVGRNSYEQYF. In nucleotides, the CDR3 is TGCAGCGTTGTTGTTGGGCGAAACTCCTACGAGCAGTACTTC.

In its sample, this clone was seen once. The gene calls are TRBV5-4 and TRBJ2-1, with TRBD1 matching 9 bases. The CDR3 extends over 15 amino acids. V lost 5 bases and J lost 2; bases outside the gene matches: 5. Germline V CDR1 and CDR2: SGHNT, YYREEE (reference sequence). Written as DNA, the CDR3 is TGTGCCAGCAGATCCGGGACAGGGCCCTACAATGAGCAGTTCTTC. It is translated as CASRSGTGPYNEQFF. Supplemented by reference TRBV5-4 and TRBJ2-1, the full variable domain reads ETGVTQSPTHLIKTRGQQVTLRCSSQSGHNTVSWYQQALGQGPQFIFQYYREEENGRGNFPPRFSGLQFPNYSSELNVNALELDDSALYLCASRSGTGPYNEQFFGPGTRLTVL.

This chain connects TRBV7-7 to TRBJ2-5; no clear D. The CDR3 is 16 amino acids. The V gene lost 0 bases and the J gene lost 0 bases, with 11 bases spanning the gap. The V gene's germline CDR1 is SSHAT and CDR2 FNYEAQ (reference sequence). The CDR3, as DNA: TGTGCCAGCAGCTTAGCCGGAGATCCGTACCAAGAGACCCAGTACTTC. This translates into CASSLAGDPYQETQYF.

This sequence joins TRBV2 and TRBJ2-5, with 14 positions matching TRBD2. After removal of 7 bases from V and 3 bases from J, the junction contained 7 bases not matched to a gene. CDR1 is SNHLY, CDR2 FYNNEI, per germline. The CDR3 runs to 16 residues. The CDR3 sequence: CASTGTSGSSEETQYF. The CDR3 region has the DNA TGTGCCAGCACCGGGACTAGCGGGAGTTCGGAAGAGACCCAGTACTTC.

The rearrangement links TRBV28 to TRBJ2-5; D uncertain. Trimming pared 1 base from V and 5 bases from J, leaving 11 bases between. The CDR3 spans 14 residues. Germline V gene data show CDR1 as MDHEN and CDR2 as SYDVKM. In DNA form, the CDR3 reads TGTGCCAGCAGTTTATTGGTCCTCGGGGAGACCCAGTACTTC. Its translation: CASSLLVLGETQYF.

This chain links TRBV19 with TRBJ1-5, with D unresolved. V was trimmed by 2 bases and J by 5 bases, leaving 7 bases between them. CDR1 LNHDA and CDR2 SQIVND come from the germline V gene (reference sequence). This CDR3 contains 13 residues. Here the CDR3 reads CASSIKGYQPQHF. The CDR3 coding sequence is TGTGCCAGTAGTATAAAAGGGTATCAGCCCCAGCATTTT.

Only one count was recorded for this clone. As DNA, the CDR3 is TGCAGCGTTGAAGGATTTAGGATGGAGACTGCCTCCTACAATGAGCAGTTCTTC. Translated: CSVEGFRMETASYNEQFF. The chain has TRBV29-1 and TRBJ2-1; D call uncertain. CDR3 size: 18 residues. CDR1 SQVTM and CDR2 ANQGSEA come from the germline V gene. Deletions cut 1 base from V and 0 bases from J, with 19 bases between.

This sequence joins TRBV28 and TRBJ1-2; D not certain. Germline V gives CDR1 MDHEN, CDR2 SYDVKM. V was pared by 4 bases and J by 8 bases, with 14 bases between. The CDR3 has 13 amino acids. CDR3: CASSSKRVSGYTF. The CDR3 DNA reads TGTGCCAGCAGTTCGAAAAGGGTATCCGGCTACACCTTC.

This clone occurred a few times. The rearrangement joins TRBV6-1 to TRBJ1-1; D is undetermined. Trimming took off 3 bases at V and 11 bases at J, with 10 bases between the two ends. CDR3 length: 11 amino acids. Germline V lookup: CDR1 MNHNS, CDR2 SASEGT. CDR3 amino acids: CASSDYGGAFF. The CDR3 DNA reads TGTGCCAGCAGTGATTATGGTGGTGCTTTCTTT.

The chain recombines TRBV28 with TRBJ1-3; the D is unclear. The CDR3 extends over 16 amino acids. The V gene lost 5 bases and the J gene lost 0 bases, with 14 bases spanning the gap. Germline values: CDR1 MDHEN, CDR2 SYDVKM. The CDR3 DNA reads TGTGCCAGCAGTAGGGCAGGCACTCGCTCTGGAAACACCATATATTTT. Protein: CASSRAGTRSGNTIYF.

J is TRBJ2-7 and V is TRBV6-6; D is perhaps TRBD2 (6 bases). The CDR3 has 14 residues. V was clipped by 4 bases and J by 0 bases, with 10 bases between them. Germline V gene data show CDR1 as MNHNY and CDR2 as SVGAGI (reference sequence). The CDR3 region is CASSSPGASYEQYF. In nucleotides, the CDR3 is TGTGCCAGCAGTTCCCCGGGAGCCTCCTACGAGCAGTACTTC.

The chain joins TRBV6-5 to TRBJ2-4, with D maybe TRBD2 (5 bases). The V and J ends lost 0 bases and 9 bases respectively, with 15 bases between them. The germline CDR1 and CDR2 sequences are MNHEY and SVGAGI. This CDR3 region has 15 residues. CDR3 region: CASSYSRTPATIQYF. The CDR3 DNA sequence: TGTGCCAGCAGTTACTCGAGGACTCCAGCCACCATTCAGTACTTC.

The V gene is TRBV7-2, the J gene TRBJ1-2; D may be TRBD1 (6 bases). This CDR3 is 15 amino acids long. The V gene lost 1 base and the J gene lost 4 bases, with 13 bases spanning the gap. Germline lookup yields CDR1 SGHTA and CDR2 FQGNSA. This CDR3 is CASSLGPGGGYGYTF. The CDR3 nucleotides read TGTGCCAGCAGCTTAGGGCCGGGAGGGGGCTATGGCTACACCTTC. Filled out from reference TRBV7-2 and TRBJ1-2, the complete variable domain reads GAGVSQSPSNKVTEKGKDVELRCDPISGHTALYWYRQSLGQGLEFLIYFQGNSAPDKSGLPSDRFSAERTGGSVSTLTIQRTQQEDSAVYLCASSLGPGGGYGYTFGSGTRLTVV.